This TCR beta chain was obtained from a study of long-term antiretroviral therapy in people with HIV. Treatment for every participant with HIV took place in the United States. Trimming took 4 bases from V and 7 from J; bases not matched to a gene: 5. This CDR3 spans 13 amino acids. Germline-derived CDR1 and CDR2 are SGHKS and YYEKEE (reference sequence). Version v3.0 of the immunoSEQ assay ran at survey level. The table came from immunoSEQ multiplex PCR; TCRdb's copy has only in-frame clones and leaves some out. In the table there are under 40,000 clones, roughly 80% of which are singletons. Whole-study results and caveats: CDR3 lengths in HIV samples spanned a narrower range than controls.

On this clone itself: Antigen specificity is unknown.

This TCR came from a man aged 18 to 30 with HIV. The material sequenced was unsorted PBMCs, taken 0.3 years after starting antiretroviral therapy. This chain links TRBV5-5 with TRBJ1-2; TRBD1 matches 9 bases. DNA of the CDR3: TGTGCCAGCAGCCGGGACAGGGTCGGTGGCTACACCTTC. It codes for CASSRDRVGGYTF.